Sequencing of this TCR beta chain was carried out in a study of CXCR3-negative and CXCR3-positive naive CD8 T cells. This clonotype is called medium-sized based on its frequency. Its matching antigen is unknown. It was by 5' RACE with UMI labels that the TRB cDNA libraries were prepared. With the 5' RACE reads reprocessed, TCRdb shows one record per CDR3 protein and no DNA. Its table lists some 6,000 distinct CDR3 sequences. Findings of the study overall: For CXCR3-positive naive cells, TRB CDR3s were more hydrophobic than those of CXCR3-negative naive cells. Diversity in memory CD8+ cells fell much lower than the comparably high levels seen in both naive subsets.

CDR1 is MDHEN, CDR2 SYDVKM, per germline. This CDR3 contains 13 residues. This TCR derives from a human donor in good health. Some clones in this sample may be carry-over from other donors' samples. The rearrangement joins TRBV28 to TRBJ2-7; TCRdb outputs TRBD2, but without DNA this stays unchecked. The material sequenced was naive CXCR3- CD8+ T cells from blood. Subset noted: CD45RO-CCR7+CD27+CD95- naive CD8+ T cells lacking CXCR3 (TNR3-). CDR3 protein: CASRTSGSYEQYF.